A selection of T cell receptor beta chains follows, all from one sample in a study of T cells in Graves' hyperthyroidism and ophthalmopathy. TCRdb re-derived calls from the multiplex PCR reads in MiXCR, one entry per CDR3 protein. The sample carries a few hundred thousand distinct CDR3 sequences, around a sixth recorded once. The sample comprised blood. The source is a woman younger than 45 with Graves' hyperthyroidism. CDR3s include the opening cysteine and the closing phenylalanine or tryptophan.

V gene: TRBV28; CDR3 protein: CASYTGQGAELFF
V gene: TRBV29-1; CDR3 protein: CSVEPGSTDTDTQYF
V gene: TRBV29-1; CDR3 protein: CSIRAGVADTQYF
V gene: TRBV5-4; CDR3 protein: CASSHSSVGAGQFF
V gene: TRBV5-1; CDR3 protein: CASSSGTGMYNEQFF
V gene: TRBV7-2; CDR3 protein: CASSVSGKELFF
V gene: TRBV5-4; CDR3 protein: CASSFSGTGLFNEQFF
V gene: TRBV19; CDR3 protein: CASSIHQEGSYEQYF
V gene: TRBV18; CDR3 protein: CASSPREAGGSYEQYF
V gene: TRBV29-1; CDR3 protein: CSVEGKNTGELFF
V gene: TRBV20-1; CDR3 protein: CSAPPLAGGRLDTQYF
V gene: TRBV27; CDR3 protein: CASSAGGSEAFF
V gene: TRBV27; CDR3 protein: CASSLSPASMGGYTF
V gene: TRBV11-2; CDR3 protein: CASSNFGLSSYEQYF
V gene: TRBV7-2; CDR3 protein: CASSRTTGPLGEQYF
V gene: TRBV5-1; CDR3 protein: CASSFLAGHTDTQYF
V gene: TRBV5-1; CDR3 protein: CASSPTSGKRAGELFF
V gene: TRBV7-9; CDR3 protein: CASSPRLNYTGELFF
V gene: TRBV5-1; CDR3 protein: CASSSAGLTGVGVAFF
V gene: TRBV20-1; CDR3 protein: CSARAGLWGLETQYF
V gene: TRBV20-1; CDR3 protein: CSASVLDNQPQHF
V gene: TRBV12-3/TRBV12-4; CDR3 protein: CASSPPGVVAYEQYF
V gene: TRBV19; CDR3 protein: CASSGGQSNQPQHF
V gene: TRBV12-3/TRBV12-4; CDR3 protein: CASGTGYTGELFF
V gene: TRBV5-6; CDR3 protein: CASSLYRESETQYF
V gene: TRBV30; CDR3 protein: CAWSTSLEVSEAFF
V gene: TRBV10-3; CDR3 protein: CAILADTPTGELFF
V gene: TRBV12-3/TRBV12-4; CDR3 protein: CASSLTRAGTDTQYF
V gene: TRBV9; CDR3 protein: CASSVGSNEQFF
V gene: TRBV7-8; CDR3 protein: CASSSSLAGRYSNQPQHF
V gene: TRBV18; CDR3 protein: CASSPRTGVNIQYF
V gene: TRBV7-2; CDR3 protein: CASSPHRGPNEQFF
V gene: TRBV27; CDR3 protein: CASSSLGLAANEQFF
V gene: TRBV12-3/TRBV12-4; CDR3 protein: CASSFGVQDNEQFF
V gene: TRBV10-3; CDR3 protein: CAISPGRGSNQPQHF
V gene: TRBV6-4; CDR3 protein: CASSDSDNTDTQYF
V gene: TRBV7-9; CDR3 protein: CASSSTGRGPLAPFTDTQYF
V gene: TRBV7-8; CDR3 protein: CASSFQGRNSPLHF
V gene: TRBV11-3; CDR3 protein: CASSLEAGLAKDNEQFF
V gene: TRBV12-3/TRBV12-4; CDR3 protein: CASSRLAGVHEQFF
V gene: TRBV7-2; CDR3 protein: CASSSTSGRKTGELFF
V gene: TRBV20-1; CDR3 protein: CSATDRGNTEAFF
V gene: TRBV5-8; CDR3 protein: CASSSPGQSNEKLFF